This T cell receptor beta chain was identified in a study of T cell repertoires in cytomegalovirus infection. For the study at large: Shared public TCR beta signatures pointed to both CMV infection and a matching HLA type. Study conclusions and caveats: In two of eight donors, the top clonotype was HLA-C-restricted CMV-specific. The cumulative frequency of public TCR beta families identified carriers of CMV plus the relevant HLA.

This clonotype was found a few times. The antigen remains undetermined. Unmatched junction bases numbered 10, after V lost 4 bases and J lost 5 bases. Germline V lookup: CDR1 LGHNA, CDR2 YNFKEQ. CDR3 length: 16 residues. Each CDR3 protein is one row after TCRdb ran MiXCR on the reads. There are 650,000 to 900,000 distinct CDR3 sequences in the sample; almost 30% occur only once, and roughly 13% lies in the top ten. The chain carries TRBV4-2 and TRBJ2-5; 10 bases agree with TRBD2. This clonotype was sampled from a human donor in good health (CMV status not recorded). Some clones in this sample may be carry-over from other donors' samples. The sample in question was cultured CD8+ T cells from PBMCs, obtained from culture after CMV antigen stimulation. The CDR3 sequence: CASSPWGAGGQETQYF. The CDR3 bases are TGTGCCAGCAGCCCCTGGGGAGCGGGGGGGCAGGAGACCCAGTACTTC.